This entry features one T cell receptor (beta chain) sequence. Its antigen is not identified. Mismatch with germline at one junction end may stem from a read error. Other nucleotide sequences in the sample specify the same CDR3. The protocol was immunoSEQ multiplex PCR, while the TCRdb copy is restricted to in-frame clones and leaves out a portion. The repertoire holds under 85,000 clones, with 80% to 90% as singletons. The sample is drawn from a study of siplizumab effects on memory and regulatory T cells. Overall study results and limits: Controls had approximately 25% Treg-derived mappable alloreactive CD4+ clones on average, versus nearly 70% with siplizumab.

The CDR3 has 12 residues. CDR1 is LNHDA, CDR2 SQIVND, per germline (reference sequence). The chain is built from TRBV19 and TRBJ2-4; D unresolved. The specimen was Tregs sorted from blood. The receptor was isolated from a human donor in good health. CDR3 bases: TGTGCCAGTAGTACTTACGTGGGCCCTAGGTTCTTC. It translates to CASSTYVGPRFF. The entire variable domain, with the rest obtained from reference TRBV19 and TRBJ2-4, is as follows: DGGITQSPKYLFRKEGQNVTLSCEQNLNHDAMYWYRQDPGQGLRLIYYSQIVNDFQKGDIAEGYSVSREKKESFPLTVTSAQKNPTAFYLCASSTYVGPRFFGAGTRLSVL.